The 26 T cell receptor beta chains below come from one sample, sequenced in a study of T-cell reconstitution after alpha-beta-depleted transplantation in children. TCRbeta library construction was performed incorporating unique molecular identifiers. Using its own MiXCR run on the PCR reads, TCRdb lists one record per CDR3 protein. The sample yields 300,000 to 400,000 distinct CDR3 sequences, around 16% seen once. Sample: PBMCs, mostly from graft donor cells, taken 360 days after TCRalphabeta/CD19-depleted stem cell transplant. The receptor source for this set is a male patient between 2 and 9 years old who had a stem cell transplant for acute lymphoblastic leukemia, so the T cells may come from the graft donor.

With regard to this clonotype: This is likely a read error, given that the CDR3 carries no conserved phenylalanine or tryptophan at its end. V is TRBV20-1 and J is TRBJ1-2; TRBD1 matches 7 bases. Germline CDR1 and CDR2: DFQATT and SNEGSKA (reference sequence). CDR3 size: 13 residues. Trimming at V came to 8 bases and at J to 3 bases, leaving 9 bases not matched to a gene. As DNA, the CDR3 is TGCAGTACGCGACGACAGGGCGACTATGGCTACACCTCC. This translates into CSTRRQGDYGYTS.

V is TRBV27 and J is TRBJ1-4; maybe TRBD1 (6 bases). From germline, CDR1 is MNHEY and CDR2 SMNVEV (reference sequence). Trimming removed 7 bases at V and 7 bases at J, with 13 bases between. This CDR3 contains 13 residues. The CDR3 loop reads CASTTGLSEKLFF. The CDR3 DNA reads TGTGCCAGCACCACAGGGCTTAGTGAAAAACTGTTTTTT.

This clonotype was detected ten times or more. The DNA for the CDR3 is TGTGCCAGCAGCTCGCTAGGGGGCCGAATGGATGAGCAGTTCTTC. This codes for CASSSLGGRMDEQFF. The chain is built from TRBV9 and TRBJ2-1; TRBD1 agrees at 7 bases. The junction had 12 bases not matched to a gene; V was cut back by 4 bases and J by 8 bases. This CDR3 has 15 residues. Germline V gene data show CDR1 as SGDLS and CDR2 as YYNGEE.

This clonotype was observed a few times. V usage is TRBV12-3 or TRBV12-4 and J usage is TRBJ1-2, with 8 positions matching TRBD1. The CDR3 extends over 13 amino acids. V was pared by 3 bases and J by 8 bases, with 5 bases of the junction left unmatched. CDR3 nucleotides: TGTGCCAGCAGTTTGGACAGGGCAGGAGGCTACACCTTC. Residues: CASSLDRAGGYTF.

V and J are TRBV3-1 and TRBJ2-7; 9 bases fit TRBD1. Germline V CDR1 and CDR2: LGHDT, YNNKEL (reference sequence). This CDR3 is 17 amino acids long. V dropped 2 bases and J dropped 6; count of bases not matched to a gene: 14. The CDR3 here is CASSQPLTGTGWAEQYF. CDR3 bases: TGTGCCAGCAGCCAACCCCTTACCGGGACAGGGTGGGCCGAGCAGTACTTC.

In this sample, this clonotype turned up a few times. The chain uses TRBV4-3 and TRBJ2-1; unclear D gene. Trimming stripped 0 bases from V and 7 bases from J, with 10 bases between. The CDR3 runs to 14 residues. From germline, CDR1 is LGHNA and CDR2 YSLEER. CDR3 bases: TGCGCCAGCAGCCAAGATCCTCCGGAGAATGAGCAGTTCTTC. This codes for CASSQDPPENEQFF.

The V gene is TRBV24-1, the J gene TRBJ2-3; TRBD1 matches at 9 bases. J gave up 2 bases and V 9 bases, and 8 bases lay outside the gene matches. The germline CDR1 and CDR2 sequences are KGHDR and SFDVKD. The CDR3 runs 15 residues. The CDR3 sequence is CATGGQGASTDTQYF. CDR3 bases: TGTGCCACCGGGGGACAGGGAGCCTCCACAGATACGCAGTATTTT.

This clonotype was found many times. CDR3 region: CASKSAGGLFAEQYF. In DNA form, the CDR3 reads TGTGCCAGCAAGTCCGCGGGAGGGCTATTCGCCGAGCAGTACTTC. The J gene is TRBJ2-7, the V gene TRBV27, with 9 positions matching TRBD2. V was clipped by 7 bases and J by 6 bases; unmatched bases: 13. This CDR3 spans 15 amino acids. Germline values: CDR1 MNHEY, CDR2 SMNVEV (reference sequence).

This clonotype was counted between two and nine times. The V gene is TRBV20-1, the J gene TRBJ2-3, with TRBD2 matching 7 bases. Looked up from germline, CDR1 is DFQATT and CDR2 is SNEGSKA (reference sequence). The CDR3 has 13 amino acids. J lost 2 bases, V lost 5 bases, and 4 bases had no gene match. The CDR3 DNA sequence: TGCAGTGCTGAGCGGGATCACACAGATACGCAGTATTTT. Protein product: CSAERDHTDTQYF.

This clonotype was counted only a few times. This rearrangement joins TRBV5-5 to TRBJ1-1, with a tentative D call TRBD1 (6 bases). In germline, CDR1 is SGHKS, CDR2 YYEKEE (reference sequence). The V and J ends lost 4 bases and 4 bases respectively, with 17 bases between them. The CDR3 spans 15 residues. The CDR3 bases are TGTGCCAGCAGCCGGCCAGGGGTTGAACGCACTGAAGCTTTCTTT. It yields the protein CASSRPGVERTEAFF. Full variable domain (rest looked up from reference TRBV5-5 and TRBJ1-1): DAGVTQSPTHLIKTRGQQVTLRCSPISGHKSVSWYQQVLGQGPQFIFQYYEKEERGRGNFPDRFSARQFPNYSSELNVNALLLGDSALYLCASSRPGVERTEAFFGQGTRLTVV.

This clonotype was recorded many times. This sequence joins TRBV6-5 and TRBJ2-7; TRBD1 might be the D (5 bases). The V end lost 5 bases, the J end lost 6 bases, and 11 bases lay between the germline ends. The CDR3 is made up of 12 amino acids. From germline, CDR1 is MNHEY and CDR2 SVGAGI. The CDR3 region is CASSNRGGEQYF. The CDR3 bases are TGTGCCAGCAGTAATAGGGGTGGCGAGCAGTACTTC.

This clonotype was seen only a few times. The chain recombines TRBV10-2 with TRBJ1-1; D is ambiguous. Germline loops: CDR1 WSHSY, CDR2 SAAADI. Deletions cut 0 bases from V and 7 bases from J, with 15 bases between. The CDR3 totals 15 residues. The CDR3 is CASSESTLSGGEAFF. The CDR3 nucleotides are TGCGCCAGCAGTGAGTCGACTCTTTCAGGCGGTGAAGCTTTCTTT.

The chain combines TRBV30 with TRBJ1-1; 8 bases line up with TRBD1. Germline CDR1 and CDR2: GTSNPN and SVGIG (reference sequence). Unmatched junction bases numbered 18, after V lost 6 bases and J lost 6 bases. The CDR3 spans 16 residues. This CDR3 reads CACYTGGGQAKPEAFF. The CDR3 bases are TGTGCCTGCTATACTGGGGGGGGACAGGCAAAGCCTGAAGCTTTCTTT.

This clonotype was observed a handful of times. The gene calls are TRBV7-9 and TRBJ2-3; 10 nucleotides agree with TRBD1. Germline V lookup: CDR1 SEHNR, CDR2 FQNEAQ (reference sequence). This CDR3 is built from 16 residues. The V and J ends lost 7 bases and 0 bases, in that order; junction bases with no gene match: 7. CDR3 loop: CASNQGTGVSTDTQYF. CDR3 nucleotides: TGTGCCAGCAATCAAGGGACAGGGGTTAGCACAGATACGCAGTATTTT.

This clonotype turned up a few times. V gene TRBV20-1 combines with J gene TRBJ1-5, with D perhaps matching TRBD1 (5 bases). V lost 0 bases, J lost 0 bases, and 9 bases lay in between. Looked up from germline, CDR1 is DFQATT and CDR2 is SNEGSKA (reference sequence). The CDR3 is made up of 15 amino acids. CDR3 amino acids: CSARDGRASNQPQHF. CDR3 sequence (DNA): TGCAGTGCTAGAGATGGCAGGGCTAGCAATCAGCCCCAGCATTTT.

The chain is built from TRBV20-1 and TRBJ1-5; a possible D gene is TRBD1 (6 bases). The CDR3 totals 13 residues. V was shortened by 2 bases and J by 5 bases, with 10 bases between the two germline ends. Germline CDR1 is DFQATT and CDR2 is SNEGSKA (reference sequence). The CDR3 spells CSARRDIHQPQHF. The CDR3 DNA sequence: TGCAGTGCTAGAAGGGACATACATCAGCCCCAGCATTTT.

This clonotype has at least ten counts. The chain couples TRBV20-1 to TRBJ2-7; 8 bases fit TRBD2. The J segment lost 0 bases and the V segment lost 6 bases, leaving 7 bases of the junction unmatched. Germline loops: CDR1 DFQATT, CDR2 SNEGSKA (reference sequence). The CDR3 has 14 amino acids. CDR3 DNA: TGCAGTGCCTACGGGGGGGGCCTCTCCTACGAGCAGTACTTC. It specifies CSAYGGGLSYEQYF.

This clonotype came up a few times. J is TRBJ1-4 and V is TRBV28; tentatively, D is TRBD1 (5 bases). There are 14 residues in the CDR3. V lost 3 bases, J lost 4 bases, and 9 bases lay in between. CDR1 is MDHEN and CDR2 is SYDVKM in the germline V gene. CDR3 sequence reads: CASSLRQSNEKLFF. CDR3 nucleotides: TGTGCCAGCAGTTTGAGACAGAGTAATGAAAAACTGTTTTTT.

There are a few counts of this clonotype. The rearrangement links TRBV10-3 to TRBJ2-7; D is perhaps TRBD1 (5 bases). The V gene's germline CDR1 is ENHRY and CDR2 SYGVKD. This CDR3 is built from 12 residues. V lost 4 bases to trimming and J lost 3 bases, with 7 bases between them. The CDR3: CAISATGYEQYF. The CDR3 DNA follows: TGTGCCATCAGTGCAACAGGCTACGAGCAGTACTTC.

The rearrangement links TRBV12-3 or TRBV12-4 to TRBJ2-5; 11 bases are shared with TRBD1. The CDR3 consists of 15 residues. V was pared by 5 bases and J by 3 bases, with 5 bases of the junction left unmatched. The CDR3 sequence: CASSAGTGGEETQYF. CDR3 nucleotide sequence: TGTGCCAGCAGTGCCGGGACAGGGGGGGAAGAGACCCAGTACTTC.

This clonotype came up once. The chain employs TRBV12-3 or TRBV12-4 and TRBJ2-1; D remains unclear. CDR3 length: 14 amino acids. The V end was cut by 7 bases, the J end by 3 bases, with 13 bases between. The CDR3 loop is CASILWGFYNEQFF. DNA of the CDR3: TGTGCCAGCATCCTCTGGGGATTCTACAATGAGCAGTTCTTC.

This clonotype was detected many times. The V gene is TRBV18, the J gene TRBJ1-3, with 7 bases fitting TRBD1. Germline V gives CDR1 KGHSH, CDR2 LQKENI. Germline trimming cut 2 bases from V and 4 bases from J; bases unmatched to any gene: 8. The CDR3 has 16 amino acids. The CDR3 protein is CASSPTGQLGGNTIYF. The CDR3 coding sequence is TGTGCCAGCTCACCAACGGGACAGCTAGGAGGAAACACCATATATTTT.

The V gene is TRBV7-3, the J gene TRBJ1-3; unclear D gene. The CDR3 is 14 residues long. Germline CDR1 reads SGHTA; CDR2 reads FQGTGA. V lost 1 base, J lost 4 bases, and 8 bases lay in between. The CDR3 sequence: CASSLIIRGNTIYF. As DNA, the CDR3 is TGTGCCAGCAGCTTAATTATTAGAGGAAACACCATATATTTT.

This clonotype was seen a few times. The rearrangement joins TRBV29-1 to TRBJ2-7; D possibly corresponds to TRBD2 (6 bases). CDR1 SQVTM and CDR2 ANQGSEA come from the germline V gene. With 4 bases removed from V and 2 bases from J, the gap between germline ends came to 15 bases. This CDR3 region has 14 residues. The CDR3 reads CSVADGGNPYEQYF. The DNA for the CDR3 is TGCAGCGTTGCGGATGGGGGGAACCCCTACGAGCAGTACTTC.

The chain joins TRBV6-2 or TRBV6-3 to TRBJ2-3; 9 bases are a match to TRBD2. The CDR3 spans 19 residues. V shed 2 bases and J 3 bases; nucleotides not matched to a gene: 15. CDR1 is MNHEY, CDR2 SVGEGT, per germline. CDR3 region: CASSYERLAGLQITDTQYF. CDR3 sequence (DNA): TGTGCCAGCAGTTACGAGCGCCTAGCGGGACTCCAGATAACAGATACGCAGTATTTT.

The chain is built from TRBV4-3 and TRBJ2-2; D uncertain. The CDR3 has 14 amino acids. Germline CDR1 reads LGHNA; CDR2 reads YSLEER. The ends were cut back, 1 base at V and 3 bases at J, with 6 bases in the middle. The CDR3 nucleotides read TGCGCCAGCAGCCAAGTACTGTACACCGGGGAGCTGTTTTTT. Its translation: CASSQVLYTGELFF.